These 11 T cell receptor beta chains share one sample of origin, sequenced in a study of cytomegalovirus exposure and HLA in healthy donors. Profiled with immunoSEQ multiplex PCR; TCRdb holds only in-frame clones, not every one. Among 57,000 or so clones, roughly 94% were seen once, and the ten largest hold under 3%. The specimen sequenced was PBMCs. Source of these receptors: a man younger than 35 in good health and CMV-seronegative.

The CDR3 loop reads CASSIPTGWTGGAWEQYF. The CDR3 DNA sequence: TGTGCCAGCAGTATTCCGACCGGTTGGACAGGGGGCGCATGGGAGCAGTACTTC. V gene TRBV28 combines with J gene TRBJ2-7; 11 bases fit TRBD1. The junction had 19 bases not matched to a gene; V was cut back by 5 bases and J by 7 bases. CDR1 MDHEN and CDR2 SYDVKM come from the germline V gene. There are 18 residues in the CDR3.

This sequence joins TRBV7-9 and TRBJ2-3; TRBD2 matches at 7 bases. V trimming: 1 base; J trimming: 0 bases; junction bases outside the gene matches: 4. The CDR3 length is 16 residues. The V gene's germline CDR1 is SEHNR and CDR2 FQNEAQ (reference sequence). The DNA for the CDR3 is TGTGCCAGCAGCTTAGGGCTAGCGGATAGCACAGATACGCAGTATTTT. It is translated as CASSLGLADSTDTQYF. The full variable domain, completed using reference TRBV7-9 and TRBJ2-3, is DTGVSQNPRHKITKRGQNVTFRCDPISEHNRLYWYRQTLGQGPEFLTYFQNEAQLEKSRLLSDRFSAERPKGSFSTLEIQRTEQGDSAMYLCASSLGLADSTDTQYFGPGTRLTVL.

The genes are TRBV11-2 and TRBJ2-7; D not resolved. Germline CDR1 is SGHAT and CDR2 is FQNNGV. The CDR3 extends over 11 amino acids. V was pared by 7 bases and J by 0 bases, with 4 bases between. CDR3 DNA sequence: TGTGCCAGCACCAGCTCCTACGAGCAGTACTTC. Protein sequence: CASTSSYEQYF.

This rearrangement joins TRBV15 to TRBJ2-3, with TRBD1 matching over 7 bases. There are 16 residues in the CDR3. Germline V gives CDR1 LNHNV, CDR2 YYDKDF (reference sequence). V lost 4 bases, J lost 4 bases, and 11 bases stayed unmatched. CDR3 in amino acids: CATSTRQGAVSDTQYF. Here the CDR3 DNA reads TGTGCCACCAGCACCCGACAGGGCGCTGTCTCAGATACGCAGTATTTT. Full variable domain (outside the CDR3, taken from reference TRBV15 and TRBJ2-3): DAMVIQNPRYQVTQFGKPVTLSCSQTLNHNVMYWYQQKSSQAPKLLFHYYDKDFNNEADTPDNFQSRRPNTSFCFLDIRSPGLGDTAMYLCATSTRQGAVSDTQYFGPGTRLTVL.

This chain connects TRBV6-5 to TRBJ2-5, with TRBD1 as a possible D gene (6 bases). This CDR3 contains 15 residues. Trimming removed 6 bases from V and 2 bases from J, with 16 bases in between. Per germline, CDR1 MNHEY and CDR2 SVGAGI. This CDR3 reads CASRKGWGQQETQYF. The CDR3 bases are TGTGCCAGCAGGAAGGGTTGGGGGCAACAAGAGACCCAGTACTTC.

The CDR3 reads CASTISSSHQPQHF. Here the CDR3 DNA reads TGTGCCAGCACCATTAGCAGTAGTCATCAGCCCCAGCATTTT. The chain combines TRBV28 with TRBJ1-5; D ambiguous. There are 14 residues in the CDR3. Between the trimmed V and J ends, which lost 7 bases and 5 bases, there was a span of 15 bases. CDR1 and CDR2 (germline): MDHEN, SYDVKM.

The chain combines TRBV30 with TRBJ2-1, with unresolved D. Looked up from germline, CDR1 is GTSNPN and CDR2 is SVGIG (reference sequence). This CDR3 spans 12 amino acids. Between the trimmed V and J ends, which lost 5 bases and 8 bases, there was a span of 13 bases. The chain's CDR3 is CAWGPGIDEQFF. The CDR3 DNA reads as TGTGCCTGGGGTCCGGGTATCGATGAGCAGTTCTTC. The full variable domain, in which reference TRBV30 and TRBJ2-1 provide the parts outside the CDR3, is SQTIHQWPATLVQPVGSPLSLECTVEGTSNPNLYWYRQAAGRGLQLLFYSVGIGQISSEVPQNLSASRPQDRQFILSSKKLLLSDSGFYLCAWGPGIDEQFFGPGTRLTVL.

The J gene is TRBJ2-2, the V gene TRBV5-1, with 7 bases lining up with TRBD1. This CDR3 has 15 amino acids. V shed 4 bases and J 1 base; nucleotides not matched to a gene: 4. Germline CDR1 is SGHRS and CDR2 is YFSETQ. The CDR3 here is CASSRDSQNTGELFF. The CDR3 DNA reads as TGCGCCAGCAGCCGGGACAGTCAGAACACCGGGGAGCTGTTTTTT. Full variable domain (missing parts from reference TRBV5-1 and TRBJ2-2): KAGVTQTPRYLIKTRGQQVTLSCSPISGHRSVSWYQQTPGQGLQFLFEYFSETQRNKGNFPGRFSGRQFSNSRSEMNVSTLELGDSALYLCASSRDSQNTGELFFGEGSRLTVL.

This chain links TRBV4-3 with TRBJ2-1; 8 positions agree with TRBD1. Looked up from germline, CDR1 is LGHNA and CDR2 is YSLEER. The CDR3 loop spans 15 amino acids. V gave up 3 bases and J gave up 8 bases; unmatched junction bases: 9. CDR3 nucleotide sequence: TGCGCCAGCAGCCACACCGGGACAGGCCCCTATGAGCAGTTCTTC. As protein: CASSHTGTGPYEQFF.

The V call is TRBV5-5, the J call TRBJ2-7; 9 positions agree with TRBD1. This CDR3 has 15 residues. Germline CDR1 reads SGHKS; CDR2 reads YYEKEE (reference sequence). Losses at the gene ends were 1 base for V and 4 bases for J; bases not matched to a gene: 6. The CDR3 sequence: CASSLRGDRVYEQYF. The CDR3 coding sequence is TGTGCCAGCAGCTTGCGAGGGGACAGGGTTTACGAGCAGTACTTC.

This clone appeared a single time. This chain uses TRBV5-1 with TRBJ2-6, with 7 bases aligning to TRBD1. V lost 1 base and J lost 0; bases outside the gene matches: 1. CDR3 size: 16 residues. Germline V gives CDR1 SGHRS, CDR2 YFSETQ. The CDR3 reads CASSLSGGSGANVLTF. As DNA, the CDR3 is TGCGCCAGCAGCTTGTCAGGGGGCTCTGGGGCCAACGTCCTGACTTTC.